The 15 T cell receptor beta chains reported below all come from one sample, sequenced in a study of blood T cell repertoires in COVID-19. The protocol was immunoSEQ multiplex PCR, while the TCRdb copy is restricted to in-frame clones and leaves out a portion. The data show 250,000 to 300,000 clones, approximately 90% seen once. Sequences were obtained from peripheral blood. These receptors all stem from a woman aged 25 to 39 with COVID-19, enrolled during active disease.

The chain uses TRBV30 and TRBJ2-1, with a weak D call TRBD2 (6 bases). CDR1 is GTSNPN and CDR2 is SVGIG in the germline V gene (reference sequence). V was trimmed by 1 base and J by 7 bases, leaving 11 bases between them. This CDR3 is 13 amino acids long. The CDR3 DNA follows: TGTGCCTGGAGTGCGGGAGCAGTAAATGAGCAGTTCTTC. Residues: CAWSAGAVNEQFF.

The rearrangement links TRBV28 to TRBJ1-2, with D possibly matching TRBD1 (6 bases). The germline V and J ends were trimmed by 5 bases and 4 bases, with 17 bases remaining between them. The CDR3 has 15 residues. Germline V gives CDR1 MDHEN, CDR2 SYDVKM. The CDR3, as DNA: TGTGCCAGCAGTGTACAGGGAAGGAGTACCTATGGCTACACCTTC. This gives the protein CASSVQGRSTYGYTF.

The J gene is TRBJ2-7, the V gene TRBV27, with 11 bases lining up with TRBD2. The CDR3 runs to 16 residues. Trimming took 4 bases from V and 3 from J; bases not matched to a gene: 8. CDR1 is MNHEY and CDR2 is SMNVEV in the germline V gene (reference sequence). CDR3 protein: CASSSTTSGGRYEQYF. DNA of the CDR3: TGTGCCAGCAGTTCAACTACTAGCGGGGGACGCTACGAGCAGTACTTC.

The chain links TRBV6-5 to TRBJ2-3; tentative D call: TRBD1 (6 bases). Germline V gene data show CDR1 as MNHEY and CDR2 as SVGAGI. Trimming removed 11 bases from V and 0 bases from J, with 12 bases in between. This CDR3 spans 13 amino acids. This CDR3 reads CAHAGQSTDTQYF. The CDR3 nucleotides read TGTGCCCACGCTGGACAGAGCACAGATACGCAGTATTTT.

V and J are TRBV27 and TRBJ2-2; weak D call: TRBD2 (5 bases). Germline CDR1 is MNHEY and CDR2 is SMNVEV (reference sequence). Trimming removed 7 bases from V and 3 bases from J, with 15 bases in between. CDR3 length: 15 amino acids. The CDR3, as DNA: TGTGCCAGCACCCCAGTCACGGGATACACCGGGGAGCTGTTTTTT. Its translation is CASTPVTGYTGELFF.

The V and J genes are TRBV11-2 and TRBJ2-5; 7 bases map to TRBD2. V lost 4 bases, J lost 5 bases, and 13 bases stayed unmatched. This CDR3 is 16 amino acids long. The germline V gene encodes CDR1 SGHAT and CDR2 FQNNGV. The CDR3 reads CASSSGKAGRIETQYF. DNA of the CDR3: TGTGCCAGCAGCTCGGGAAAAGCGGGACGAATCGAGACCCAGTACTTC.

The CDR3 nucleotides read TGCGCCAGCAGCCAGCACTTGAGGAGGGCGGCAGAACAGGACTATGGCTACACCTTC. The encoded protein is CASSQHLRRAAEQDYGYTF. The chain combines TRBV4-1 with TRBJ1-2, with D possibly being TRBD1 (5 bases). Germline V gene data show CDR1 as MGHRA and CDR2 as YSYEKL. This CDR3 region has 19 residues. The germline V and J ends were trimmed by 3 bases and 3 bases, with 26 bases remaining between them.

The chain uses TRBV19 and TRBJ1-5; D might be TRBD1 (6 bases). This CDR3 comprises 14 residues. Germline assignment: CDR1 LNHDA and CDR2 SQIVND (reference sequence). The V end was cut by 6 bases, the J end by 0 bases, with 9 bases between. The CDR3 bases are TGTGCCAGTAGCGGGACATATAGCAATCAGCCCCAGCATTTT. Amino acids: CASSGTYSNQPQHF.

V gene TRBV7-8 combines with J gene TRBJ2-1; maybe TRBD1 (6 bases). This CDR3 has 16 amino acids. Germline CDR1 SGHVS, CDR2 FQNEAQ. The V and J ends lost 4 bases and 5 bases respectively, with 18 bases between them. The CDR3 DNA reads TGTGCCAGCAGCTATGGGGGCCCAAAGGGGAACAATGAGCAGTTCTTC. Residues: CASSYGGPKGNNEQFF.

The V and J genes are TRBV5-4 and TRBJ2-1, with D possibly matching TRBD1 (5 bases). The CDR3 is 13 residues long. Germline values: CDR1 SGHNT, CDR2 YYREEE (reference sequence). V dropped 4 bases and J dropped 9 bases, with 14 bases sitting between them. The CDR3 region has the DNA TGTGCCAGCAGCCCCTGGGGTAGGGGTGAGCAGTTCTTC. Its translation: CASSPWGRGEQFF.

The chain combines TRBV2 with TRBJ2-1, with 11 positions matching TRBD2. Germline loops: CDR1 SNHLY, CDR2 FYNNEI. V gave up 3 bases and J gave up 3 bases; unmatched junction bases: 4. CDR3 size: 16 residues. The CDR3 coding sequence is TGTGCCAGCAGTGACCCGGGACTAGCGGACTACAATGAGCAGTTCTTC. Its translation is CASSDPGLADYNEQFF.

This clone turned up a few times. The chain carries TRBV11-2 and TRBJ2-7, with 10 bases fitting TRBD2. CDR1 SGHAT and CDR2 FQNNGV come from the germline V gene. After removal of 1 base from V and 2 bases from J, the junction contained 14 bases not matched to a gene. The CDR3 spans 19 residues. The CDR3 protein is CASSLGIDSGRFLPYEQYF. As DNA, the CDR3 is TGTGCCAGCAGCTTAGGGATCGATAGCGGGAGGTTCCTACCCTACGAGCAGTACTTC.

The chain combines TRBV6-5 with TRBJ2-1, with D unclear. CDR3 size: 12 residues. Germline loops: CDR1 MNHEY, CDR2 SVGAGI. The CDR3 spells CASKRRNNEQFF. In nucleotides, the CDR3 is TGTGCTTCAAAAAGGCGGAACAATGAGCAGTTCTTC.

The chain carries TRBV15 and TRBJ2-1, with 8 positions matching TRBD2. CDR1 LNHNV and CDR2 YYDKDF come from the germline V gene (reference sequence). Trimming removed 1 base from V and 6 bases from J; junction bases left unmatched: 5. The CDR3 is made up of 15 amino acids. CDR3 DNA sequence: TGTGCCACCAGCAGAGGCGTAGCGGGATTCAATGAGCAGTTCTTC. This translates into CATSRGVAGFNEQFF. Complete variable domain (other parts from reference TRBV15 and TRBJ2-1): DAMVIQNPRYQVTQFGKPVTLSCSQTLNHNVMYWYQQKSSQAPKLLFHYYDKDFNNEADTPDNFQSRRPNTSFCFLDIRSPGLGDTAMYLCATSRGVAGFNEQFFGPGTRLTVL.

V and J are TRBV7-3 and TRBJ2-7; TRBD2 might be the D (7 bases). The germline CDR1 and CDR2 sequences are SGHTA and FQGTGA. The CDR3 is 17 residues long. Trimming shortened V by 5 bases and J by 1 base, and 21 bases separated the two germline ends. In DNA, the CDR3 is TGTGCCAGCAGCCCTGGGGGGCTAGCGGAGGGATCCTACGAGCAGTACTTC. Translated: CASSPGGLAEGSYEQYF.